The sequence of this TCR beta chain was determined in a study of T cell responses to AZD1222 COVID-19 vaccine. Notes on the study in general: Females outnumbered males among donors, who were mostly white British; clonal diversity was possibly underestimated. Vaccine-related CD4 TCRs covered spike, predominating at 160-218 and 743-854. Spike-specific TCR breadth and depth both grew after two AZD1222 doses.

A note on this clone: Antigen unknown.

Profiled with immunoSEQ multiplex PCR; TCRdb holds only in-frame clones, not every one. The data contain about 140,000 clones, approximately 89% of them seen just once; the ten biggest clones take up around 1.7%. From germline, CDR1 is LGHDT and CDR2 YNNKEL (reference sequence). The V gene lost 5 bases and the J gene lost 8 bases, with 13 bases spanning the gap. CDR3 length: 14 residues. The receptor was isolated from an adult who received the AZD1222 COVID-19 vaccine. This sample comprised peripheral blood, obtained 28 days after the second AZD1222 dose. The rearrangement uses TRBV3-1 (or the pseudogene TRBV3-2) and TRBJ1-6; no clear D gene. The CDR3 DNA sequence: TGTGCCAGCAGCGCTTTGGAAGGCGATTCACCCCTCCACTTT. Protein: CASSALEGDSPLHF.